This T cell receptor beta chain stems from a study of T cells in Graves' hyperthyroidism and ophthalmopathy. About the study: Blood from the periphery was taken at initial diagnosis, before any treatment.

General observations from the study: Most thyroid clonotypes expanded above 0.001 appeared in blood too.

Participants, patients aged 18 to 65, had newly diagnosed hyperthyroidism with a duration under 2 months. Exclusion criteria comprised uncontrolled infection, other autoimmune disease, pregnancy or lactation. This clonotype was found many times. Antigen specificity is unknown. RNA transcripts yielded amplified TCR beta CDR3 regions. The study used the HTBI primer set for a first-round RT-PCR of the TCR CDR3. Via MiXCR, TCRdb re-called the multiplex PCR reads, giving one row per CDR3 protein. The sample consists of 500,000 to 600,000 distinct CDR3 sequences, approximately 16% of them appearing once. This TCR came from a woman younger than 35 with Graves' hyperthyroidism. The sample was blood.

CDR3 amino acids: CAITEGLAVTDTQYF. Written as DNA, the CDR3 is TGTGCCATCACCGAGGGACTAGCGGTAACAGATACGCAGTATTTT. V usage is TRBV10-3 and J usage is TRBJ2-3; 11 bases line up with TRBD2. Trimming took 7 bases from V and 3 from J; bases not matched to a gene: 6. CDR3 size: 15 residues. Looked up from germline, CDR1 is ENHRY and CDR2 is SYGVKD.